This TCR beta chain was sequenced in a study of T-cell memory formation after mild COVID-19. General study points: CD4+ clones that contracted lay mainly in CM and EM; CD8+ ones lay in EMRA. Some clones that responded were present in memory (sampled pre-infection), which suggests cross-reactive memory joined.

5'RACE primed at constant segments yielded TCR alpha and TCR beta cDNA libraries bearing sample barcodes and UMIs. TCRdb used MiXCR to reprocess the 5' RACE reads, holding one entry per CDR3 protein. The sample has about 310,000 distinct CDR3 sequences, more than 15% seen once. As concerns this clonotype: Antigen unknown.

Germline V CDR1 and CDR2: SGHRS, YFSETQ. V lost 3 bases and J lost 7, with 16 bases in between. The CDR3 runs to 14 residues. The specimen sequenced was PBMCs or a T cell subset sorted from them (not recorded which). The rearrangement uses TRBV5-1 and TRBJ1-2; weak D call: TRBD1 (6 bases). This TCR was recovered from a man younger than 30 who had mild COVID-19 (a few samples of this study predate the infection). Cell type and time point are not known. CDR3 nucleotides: TGCGCCAGCAGCTACCAAGGGGGTGAGGGTGGCTACACCTTC. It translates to CASSYQGGEGGYTF.